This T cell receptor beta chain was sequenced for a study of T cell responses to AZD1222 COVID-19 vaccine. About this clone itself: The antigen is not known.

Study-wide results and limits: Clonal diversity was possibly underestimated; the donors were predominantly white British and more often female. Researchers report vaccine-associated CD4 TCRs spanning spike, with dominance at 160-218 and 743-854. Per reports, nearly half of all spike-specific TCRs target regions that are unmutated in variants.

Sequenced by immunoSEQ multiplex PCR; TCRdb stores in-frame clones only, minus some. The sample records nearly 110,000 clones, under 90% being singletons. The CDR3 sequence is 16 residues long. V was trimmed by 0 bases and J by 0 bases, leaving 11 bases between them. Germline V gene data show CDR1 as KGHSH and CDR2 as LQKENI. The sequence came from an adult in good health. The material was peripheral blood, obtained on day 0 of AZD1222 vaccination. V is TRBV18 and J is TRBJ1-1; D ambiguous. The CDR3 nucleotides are TGTGCCAGCTCACCACCGGAGAACCGAATGAACACTGAAGCTTTCTTT. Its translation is CASSPPENRMNTEAFF.